This T cell receptor (beta chain) was sequenced during a study of PD-1 blockade in mismatch repair-deficient tumors. Study at large: Enrolled about 2013-2016, patients had progressing, pretreated mismatch repair-deficient cancers of around 12 types. Study-wide findings and caveats: After pembrolizumab, tumor-resident clones rose rapidly, then generally contracted before radiologic responses.

On this clone: What it binds is unknown.

This CDR3 spans 13 amino acids. Germline V gene lookup returns CDR1 SGHDT and CDR2 YYEEEE. The V and J ends lost 3 bases and 5 bases respectively, with 11 bases between them. Profiled with immunoSEQ multiplex PCR; TCRdb holds only in-frame clones, not every one. This table holds 120,000 or so clones, approximately 90% found once. PCR or immunohistochemistry showed mismatch repair deficiency in every enrolled patient. The TCR-sequenced patients were three responders to pembrolizumab. Here the sequenced sample was peripheral blood, taken 44 weeks after starting pembrolizumab. V is TRBV5-6 and J is TRBJ2-5; D unclear. This TCR came from an adult with mismatch repair-deficient cancer. For the CDR3, the DNA is TGTGCCAGCAGCTCGAACATTGGGGAGACCCAGTACTTC. It specifies CASSSNIGETQYF.